The rows below give T cell receptor beta chains drawn from one sample of a study of PD-1 blockade in classical Hodgkin lymphoma. Clones were read by immunoSEQ multiplex PCR, and TCRdb kept only the in-frame ones, dropping some. The profile shows around 44,000 clones, 70% to 90% of them singletons. The starting material was peripheral blood mononuclear cells (PBMCs), obtained before the second cycle of nivolumab. These receptors were taken from a human donor with classical Hodgkin lymphoma. CDR3s include the opening cysteine and the closing phenylalanine or tryptophan. Fields, in order: V gene, J gene, clone size, CDR3 protein. A row's size may be missing; if present it is once, few, many or a size class.

v_call: TRBV5-5
j_call: TRBJ1-3
clone_size: -
cdr3_aa: CASSLAGGAGNTIYF

v_call: TRBV7-7
j_call: TRBJ2-5
clone_size: -
cdr3_aa: CASSFSGYGFQETQYF

v_call: TRBV27
j_call: TRBJ2-1
clone_size: -
cdr3_aa: CASSPIAGANEQFF

v_call: TRBV7-8
j_call: TRBJ2-1
clone_size: -
cdr3_aa: CASSHRVGNEQFF

v_call: TRBV6-5
j_call: TRBJ1-6
clone_size: -
cdr3_aa: CASGRKHNSPLHF

v_call: TRBV28
j_call: TRBJ2-2
clone_size: -
cdr3_aa: CASSSTYRGNTGELFF

v_call: TRBV4-1
j_call: TRBJ1-5
clone_size: -
cdr3_aa: CASSQETGLGQPQHF

v_call: TRBV28
j_call: TRBJ2-7
clone_size: -
cdr3_aa: CASSPIDSYEQYF

v_call: TRBV2
j_call: TRBJ2-1
clone_size: -
cdr3_aa: CASSGRGYNEQFF

v_call: TRBV7-2
j_call: TRBJ2-5
clone_size: few
cdr3_aa: CASSLVLAGETQYF

v_call: TRBV5-8
j_call: TRBJ1-5
clone_size: -
cdr3_aa: CASSLGAEGGNQPQHF

v_call: TRBV18
j_call: TRBJ1-1
clone_size: -
cdr3_aa: CASSPPAGLGYEAFF

v_call: TRBV7-2
j_call: TRBJ1-1
clone_size: -
cdr3_aa: CASSQPGPGAEAFF

v_call: TRBV2
j_call: TRBJ2-1
clone_size: once
cdr3_aa: CASGLRSGSGDEQFF

v_call: TRBV12-5
j_call: TRBJ1-2
clone_size: -
cdr3_aa: CASGTGPGLGGYTF

v_call: TRBV15
j_call: TRBJ2-7
clone_size: -
cdr3_aa: CATSRRGGKEVWQYF

v_call: TRBV6-6
j_call: TRBJ1-1
clone_size: once
cdr3_aa: CASRMAGAMNTEAFF

v_call: TRBV27
j_call: TRBJ2-5
clone_size: -
cdr3_aa: CASGASPGGTQYF

v_call: TRBV2
j_call: TRBJ2-7
clone_size: -
cdr3_aa: CASRGQGRPYEQYF

v_call: TRBV5-1
j_call: TRBJ2-1
clone_size: -
cdr3_aa: CASSLVSGAYNEQFF

v_call: TRBV19
j_call: TRBJ2-5
clone_size: -
cdr3_aa: CASSRARALEETQYF

v_call: TRBV7-6
j_call: TRBJ2-3
clone_size: -
cdr3_aa: CASSLAPGGATDTQYF

v_call: TRBV27
j_call: TRBJ2-5
clone_size: few
cdr3_aa: CASSSPGTGGPQTQYF

v_call: TRBV6-1
j_call: TRBJ1-3
clone_size: once
cdr3_aa: CASGRTGAGNTIYF

v_call: TRBV27
j_call: TRBJ1-5
clone_size: -
cdr3_aa: CASSRSNQPQHF

v_call: TRBV10-1
j_call: TRBJ1-2
clone_size: -
cdr3_aa: CASSNGQGGGYTF

v_call: TRBV4-1
j_call: TRBJ1-4
clone_size: -
cdr3_aa: CASSHPQEKLFF

v_call: TRBV5-4
j_call: TRBJ2-7
clone_size: -
cdr3_aa: CASSLGEYEQYF

v_call: TRBV28
j_call: TRBJ2-2
clone_size: -
cdr3_aa: CARLTGGLRDTGELFF

v_call: TRBV7-2
j_call: TRBJ1-2
clone_size: -
cdr3_aa: CASSLETGPANYGYTF

v_call: TRBV11-1
j_call: TRBJ2-1
clone_size: few
cdr3_aa: CASSFGAGVTAGEQFF

v_call: TRBV7-2
j_call: TRBJ2-1
clone_size: -
cdr3_aa: CASSSSGNPYNEQFF

v_call: TRBV28
j_call: TRBJ1-1
clone_size: -
cdr3_aa: CASSSSVVTEAFF

v_call: TRBV15
j_call: TRBJ2-7
clone_size: once
cdr3_aa: CATSRVGNEQYF

v_call: TRBV21-1
j_call: TRBJ2-7
clone_size: few
cdr3_aa: CASTRDRVATSYEQYF

v_call: TRBV19
j_call: TRBJ1-5
clone_size: -
cdr3_aa: CASSLQDLGNQPQHF

v_call: TRBV7-2
j_call: TRBJ2-7
clone_size: -
cdr3_aa: CASSSTGNSGGGEQYF

v_call: TRBV21-1
j_call: TRBJ2-1
clone_size: -
cdr3_aa: CASSKVVGGRNEQFF

v_call: TRBV6-6
j_call: TRBJ1-1
clone_size: -
cdr3_aa: CASIQGTEAFF

v_call: TRBV28
j_call: TRBJ2-1
clone_size: few
cdr3_aa: CASYKGTSGRKNEQFF

v_call: TRBV5-1
j_call: TRBJ2-7
clone_size: -
cdr3_aa: CASSLGTSGTYEQYF

v_call: TRBV6-5
j_call: TRBJ1-2
clone_size: few
cdr3_aa: CASSGQGEGGYTF

v_call: TRBV5-1
j_call: TRBJ1-1
clone_size: -
cdr3_aa: CASSLGAGWYAFF

v_call: TRBV19
j_call: TRBJ2-2
clone_size: -
cdr3_aa: CASSIGTSGGFITGELFF

v_call: TRBV6-1
j_call: TRBJ1-2
clone_size: -
cdr3_aa: CASSEATGGYGYTF

v_call: TRBV27
j_call: TRBJ2-5
clone_size: -
cdr3_aa: CASGRGETQYF

v_call: TRBV7-2
j_call: TRBJ2-7
clone_size: -
cdr3_aa: CASSSGVEQYF

v_call: TRBV6-1
j_call: TRBJ2-1
clone_size: -
cdr3_aa: CASARGTSYNEQFF

v_call: TRBV28
j_call: TRBJ2-2
clone_size: -
cdr3_aa: CAGGTGLRSTGELFF